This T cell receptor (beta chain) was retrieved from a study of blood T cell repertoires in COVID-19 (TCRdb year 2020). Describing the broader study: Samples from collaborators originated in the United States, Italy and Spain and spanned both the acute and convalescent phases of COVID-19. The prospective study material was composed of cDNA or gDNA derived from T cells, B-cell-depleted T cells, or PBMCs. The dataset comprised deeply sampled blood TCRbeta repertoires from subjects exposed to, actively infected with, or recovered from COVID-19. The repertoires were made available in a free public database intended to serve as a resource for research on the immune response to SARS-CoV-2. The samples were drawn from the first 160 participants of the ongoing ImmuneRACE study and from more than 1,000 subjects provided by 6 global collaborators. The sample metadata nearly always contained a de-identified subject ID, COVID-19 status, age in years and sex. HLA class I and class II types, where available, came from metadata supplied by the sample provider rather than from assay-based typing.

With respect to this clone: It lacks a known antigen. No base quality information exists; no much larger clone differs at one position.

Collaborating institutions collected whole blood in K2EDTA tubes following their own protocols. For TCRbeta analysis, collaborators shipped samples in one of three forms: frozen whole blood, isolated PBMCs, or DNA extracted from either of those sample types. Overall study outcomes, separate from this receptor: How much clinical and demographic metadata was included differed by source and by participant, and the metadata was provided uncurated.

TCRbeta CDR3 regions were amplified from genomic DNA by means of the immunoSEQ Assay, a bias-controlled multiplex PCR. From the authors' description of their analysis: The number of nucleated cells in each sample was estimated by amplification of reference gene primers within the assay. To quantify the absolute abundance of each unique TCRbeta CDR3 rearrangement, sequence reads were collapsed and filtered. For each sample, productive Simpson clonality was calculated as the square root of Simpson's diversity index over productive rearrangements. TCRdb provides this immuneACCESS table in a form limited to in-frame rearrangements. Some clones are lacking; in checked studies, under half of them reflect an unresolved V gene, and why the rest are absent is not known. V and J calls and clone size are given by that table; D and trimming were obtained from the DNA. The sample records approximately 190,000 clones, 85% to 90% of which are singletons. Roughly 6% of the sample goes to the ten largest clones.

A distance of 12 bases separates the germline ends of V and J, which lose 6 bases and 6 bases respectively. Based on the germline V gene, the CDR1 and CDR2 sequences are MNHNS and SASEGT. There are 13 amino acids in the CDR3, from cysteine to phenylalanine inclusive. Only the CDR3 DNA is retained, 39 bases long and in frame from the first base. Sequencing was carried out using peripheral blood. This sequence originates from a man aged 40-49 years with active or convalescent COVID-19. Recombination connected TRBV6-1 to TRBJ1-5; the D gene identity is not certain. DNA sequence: TGTGCCAGCAGCCTCGTGTCGGGTCAGCCCCAGCATTTT. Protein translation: CASSLVSGQPQHF.